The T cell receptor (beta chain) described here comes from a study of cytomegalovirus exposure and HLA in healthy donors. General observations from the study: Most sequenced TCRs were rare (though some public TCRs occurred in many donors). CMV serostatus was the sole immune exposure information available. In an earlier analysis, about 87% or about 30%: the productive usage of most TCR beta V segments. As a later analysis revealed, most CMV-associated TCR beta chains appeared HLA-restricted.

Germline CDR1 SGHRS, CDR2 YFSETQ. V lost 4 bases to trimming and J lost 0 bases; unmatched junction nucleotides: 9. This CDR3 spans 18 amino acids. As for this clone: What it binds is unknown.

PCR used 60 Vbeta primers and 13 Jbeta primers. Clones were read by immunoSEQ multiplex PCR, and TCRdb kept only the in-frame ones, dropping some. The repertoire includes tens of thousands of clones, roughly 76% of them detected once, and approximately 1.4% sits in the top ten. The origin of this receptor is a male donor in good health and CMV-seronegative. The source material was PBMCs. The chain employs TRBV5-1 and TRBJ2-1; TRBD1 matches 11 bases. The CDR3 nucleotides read TGCGCCAGCAGCCCCGGGACAGGGGGATCCCTCTCCTACAATGAGCAGTTCTTC. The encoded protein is CASSPGTGGSLSYNEQFF.